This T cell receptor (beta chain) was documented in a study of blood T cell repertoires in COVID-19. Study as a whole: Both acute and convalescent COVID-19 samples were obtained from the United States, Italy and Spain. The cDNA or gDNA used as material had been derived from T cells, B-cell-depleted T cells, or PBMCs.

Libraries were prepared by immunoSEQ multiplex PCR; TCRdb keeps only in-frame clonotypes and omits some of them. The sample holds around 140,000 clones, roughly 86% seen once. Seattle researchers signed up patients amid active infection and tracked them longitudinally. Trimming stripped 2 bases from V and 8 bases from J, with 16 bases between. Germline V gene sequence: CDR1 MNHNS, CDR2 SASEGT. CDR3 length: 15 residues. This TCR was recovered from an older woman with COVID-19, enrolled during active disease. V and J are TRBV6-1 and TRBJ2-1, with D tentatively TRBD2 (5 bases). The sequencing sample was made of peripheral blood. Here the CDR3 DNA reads TGTGCCAGCAGTGAAATCGCGCTAGCTCACGATGAGCAGTTCTTC. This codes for CASSEIALAHDEQFF.